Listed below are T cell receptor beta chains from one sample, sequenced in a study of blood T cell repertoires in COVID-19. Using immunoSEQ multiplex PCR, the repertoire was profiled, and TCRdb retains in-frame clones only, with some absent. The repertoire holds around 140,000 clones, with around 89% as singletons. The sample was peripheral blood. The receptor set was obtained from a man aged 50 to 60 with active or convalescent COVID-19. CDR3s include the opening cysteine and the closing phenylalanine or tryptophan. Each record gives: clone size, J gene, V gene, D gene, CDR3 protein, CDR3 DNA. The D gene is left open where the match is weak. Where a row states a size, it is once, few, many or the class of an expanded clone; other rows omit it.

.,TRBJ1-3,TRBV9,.,CASSAGHLSGNTIYF,TGTGCCAGCAGCGCGGGACACCTCTCTGGAAACACCATATATTTT
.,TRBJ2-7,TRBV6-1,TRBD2,CASSEVSGSYEQYF,TGTGCCAGCAGTGAAGTTAGCGGGAGTTACGAGCAGTACTTC
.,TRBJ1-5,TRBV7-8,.,CASSLAPPRQNQPQHF,TGTGCCAGCAGCTTAGCCCCACCACGACAGAATCAGCCCCAGCATTTT
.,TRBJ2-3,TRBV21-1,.,CASTKRGRTDTQYF,TGTGCCAGCACCAAGCGGGGGCGCACAGATACGCAGTATTTT
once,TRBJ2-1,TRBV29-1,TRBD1,CSVEIHRGLSYNEQFF,TGCAGCGTTGAAATCCACAGGGGTCTGAGCTACAATGAGCAGTTCTTC
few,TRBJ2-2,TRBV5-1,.,CASTTGGGASGELFF,TGCGCCAGCACCACGGGAGGGGGCGCTTCCGGGGAGCTGTTTTTT
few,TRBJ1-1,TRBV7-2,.,CASSLVMNTEAFF,TGTGCCAGCAGCTTAGTTATGAACACTGAAGCTTTCTTT
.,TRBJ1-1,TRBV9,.,CASSPRGGNTEAFF,TGTGCCAGCAGCCCCCGAGGGGGGAACACTGAAGCTTTCTTT
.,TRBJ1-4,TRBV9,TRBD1,CASSVGETGLSEKLFF,TGTGCCAGCAGCGTGGGAGAGACAGGGTTAAGTGAAAAACTGTTTTTT
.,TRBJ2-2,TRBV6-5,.,CASSLQGGTGELFF,TGTGCCAGCAGCCTACAGGGTGGCACCGGGGAGCTGTTTTTT
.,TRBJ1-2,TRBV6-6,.,CASSYLAPGYTF,TGTGCCAGCAGTTACTTAGCCCCGGGCTACACCTTC
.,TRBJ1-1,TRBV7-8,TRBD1,CASSPGQGGPEAFF,TGTGCCAGCAGCCCGGGACAGGGGGGCCCTGAAGCTTTCTTT
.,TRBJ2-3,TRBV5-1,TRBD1,CASSSGMGQGQTDTQYF,TGCGCCAGCAGCTCAGGCATGGGACAGGGACAAACAGATACGCAGTATTTT
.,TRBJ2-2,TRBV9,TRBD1,CASSVALTGGNGELFF,TGTGCCAGCAGCGTAGCTTTGACAGGGGGCAACGGGGAGCTGTTTTTT
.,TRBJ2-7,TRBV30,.,CAWSVQGGTYEQYF,TGTGCCTGGAGTGTACAGGGTGGGACCTACGAGCAGTACTTC
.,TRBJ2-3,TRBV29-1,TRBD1,CSVERYRQGTTDTQYF,TGCAGCGTTGAACGCTATCGACAGGGTACAACAGATACGCAGTATTTT
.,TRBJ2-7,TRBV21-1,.,CARNCSGREGSYEQYF,TGTGCCAGAAATTGTAGCGGGAGGGAAGGGAGCTACGAGCAGTACTTC